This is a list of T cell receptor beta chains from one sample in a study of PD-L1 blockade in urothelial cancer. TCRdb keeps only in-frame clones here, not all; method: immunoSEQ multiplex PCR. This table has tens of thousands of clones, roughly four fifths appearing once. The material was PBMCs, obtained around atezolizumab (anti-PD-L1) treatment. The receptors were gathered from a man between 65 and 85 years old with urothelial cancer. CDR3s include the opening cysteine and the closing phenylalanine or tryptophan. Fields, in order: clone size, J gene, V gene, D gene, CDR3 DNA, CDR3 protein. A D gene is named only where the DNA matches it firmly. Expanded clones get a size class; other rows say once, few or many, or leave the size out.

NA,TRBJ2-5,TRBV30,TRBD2,TGTGCCTGGACCGGGACTAGCGGGGGGTGGGCCCAGTACTTC,CAWTGTSGGWAQYF
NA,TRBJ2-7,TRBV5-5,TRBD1,TGTGCCAGCAGCTTCGGGACAGGGAGCTACGAGCAGTACTTC,CASSFGTGSYEQYF
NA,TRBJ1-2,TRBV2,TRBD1,TGTGCCAGCAGTGTTACAGGGGGGTACGGCTACACCTTC,CASSVTGGYGYTF
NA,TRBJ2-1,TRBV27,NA,TGTGCCAGCAGTCCTTCCAGGGGCATGGATGAGCAGTTCTTC,CASSPSRGMDEQFF
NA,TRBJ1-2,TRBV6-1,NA,TGTGCCAGTAGAAATGACAGGTTCCTTGGCTACACCTTC,CASRNDRFLGYTF
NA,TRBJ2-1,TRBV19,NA,TGTGCCAGCCTCGAGGTCAGCGGATATTACAATGAGCAGTTCTTC,CASLEVSGYYNEQFF
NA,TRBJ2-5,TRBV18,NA,TGTGCCAGCTCACCGATCCGGGACACATGGGAGACCCAGTACTTC,CASSPIRDTWETQYF
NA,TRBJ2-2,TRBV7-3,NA,TGTGCCAGCAGCCCCCACCGGGGGGCCAATTTCCCGAACACCGGGGAGCTGTTTTTT,CASSPHRGANFPNTGELFF
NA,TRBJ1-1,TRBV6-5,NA,TGTGCCAGCAGTTACTCCGACATCTCGAACACTGAAGCTTTCTTT,CASSYSDISNTEAFF
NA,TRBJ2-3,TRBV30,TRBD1,TGTGCCTGGAGTGTAGGACAGGATAATTCAGATACGCAGTATTTT,CAWSVGQDNSDTQYF
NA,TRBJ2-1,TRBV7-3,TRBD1,TGTGCCAGCAGTCGGGACAGATACAATGAGCAGTTCTTC,CASSRDRYNEQFF
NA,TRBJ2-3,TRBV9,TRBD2,TGTGCCAGCAGCTCCCTAGCGGGGGCCTTCACAGATACGCAGTATTTT,CASSSLAGAFTDTQYF
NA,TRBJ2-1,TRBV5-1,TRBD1,TGCGCCAGCAGCGTGGGGACAGGGAGCAATGAGCAGTTCTTC,CASSVGTGSNEQFF
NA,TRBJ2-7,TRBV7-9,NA,TGTGCCAGCAGCTTAGGGGGCCCCTACGAGCAGTACTTC,CASSLGGPYEQYF
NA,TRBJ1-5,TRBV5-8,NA,TGTGCCAGCAGCGGGGAGAGGGAACAGCCCCAGCATTTT,CASSGEREQPQHF
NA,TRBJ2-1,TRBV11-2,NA,TGTGCCAGCAGCCCAGGGGGGTACTGGGAACAGTTCTTC,CASSPGGYWEQFF
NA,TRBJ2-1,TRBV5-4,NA,TGTGCCAGCAGCGGCGAGGGCGGACTACAGTACAATGAGCAGTTCTTC,CASSGEGGLQYNEQFF
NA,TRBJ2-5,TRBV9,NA,TGTGCCGGCCGAGAGACCCAGTACTTC,CAGRETQYF
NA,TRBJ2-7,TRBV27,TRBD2,TGTGCCAGCAGTTCTCGGACTAGTAGTGGGGTTCGGGAGCAGTACTTC,CASSSRTSSGVREQYF
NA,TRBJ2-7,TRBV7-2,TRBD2,TGTGCCAGCAGCCCTTACACATCCGGGGGGTGGTACGAGCAGTACTTC,CASSPYTSGGWYEQYF
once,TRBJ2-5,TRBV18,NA,TGTGCCAGCTCACCTGCTGAGGAGACCCAGTACTTC,CASSPAEETQYF
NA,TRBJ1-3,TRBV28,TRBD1,TGTGCCAGCAGTTTAGTACAGGGGGCCTTCTCTGGAAACACCATATATTTT,CASSLVQGAFSGNTIYF
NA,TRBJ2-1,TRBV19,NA,TGTGCCAGTCTAGGACTACCGGGTAATGAGCAGTTCTTC,CASLGLPGNEQFF
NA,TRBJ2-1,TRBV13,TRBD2,TGTGCCAGCAGCGTCAGCGGGACGGGTAGGATTGAGCAGTTCTTC,CASSVSGTGRIEQFF
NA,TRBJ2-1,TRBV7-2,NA,TGTGCCAGCAGCTTATCCGGGAAGGAGCAGTTCTTC,CASSLSGKEQFF
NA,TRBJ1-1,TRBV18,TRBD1,TGTGCCAGCTCACGGACCGGGACAGACGGCACTGAAGCTTTCTTT,CASSRTGTDGTEAFF
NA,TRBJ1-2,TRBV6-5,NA,TGTGCCAGCAGTGCTATGGGGCAGAACTATGGCTACACCTTC,CASSAMGQNYGYTF
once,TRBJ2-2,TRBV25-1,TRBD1,TGTGCCAGCAGTGTACCGGGACAGATTAACACCGGGGAGCTGTTTTTT,CASSVPGQINTGELFF
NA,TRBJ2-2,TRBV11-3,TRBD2,TGTGCCAGCAGCTACGGGGGGGCCGACACCGGGGAGCTGTTTTTT,CASSYGGADTGELFF
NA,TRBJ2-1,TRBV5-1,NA,TGCGCCAGCAGCTTGCAACAGGTTAATGAGCAGTTCTTC,CASSLQQVNEQFF
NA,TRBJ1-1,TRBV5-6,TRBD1,TGTGCCAGCAGCTTGGTCCAGGGGGCGATGAACACTGAAGCTTTCTTT,CASSLVQGAMNTEAFF
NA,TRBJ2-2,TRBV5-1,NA,TGCGCCAGCAGCTTGGAGCGAGCGAACACCGGGGAGCTGTTTTTT,CASSLERANTGELFF
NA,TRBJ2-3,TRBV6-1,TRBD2,TGTGCCAGCAGTCAGCGGGGGAGCGGAGATACGCAGTATTTT,CASSQRGSGDTQYF
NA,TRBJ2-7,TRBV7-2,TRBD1,TGTGCCAGCAGATTGGGACAGACCTACGAGCAGTACTTC,CASRLGQTYEQYF
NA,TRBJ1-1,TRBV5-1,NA,TGCGCCAGCAGCTACACACAACCAGGGGACACTGAAGCTTTCTTT,CASSYTQPGDTEAFF
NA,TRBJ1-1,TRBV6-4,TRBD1,TGTGCCAGCAGAGGAGACAGGGTGAACACTGAAGCTTTCTTT,CASRGDRVNTEAFF
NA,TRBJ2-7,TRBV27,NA,TGTGCCAGCAGTCCCAGGGTCCCTATCTACGAGCAGTACTTC,CASSPRVPIYEQYF
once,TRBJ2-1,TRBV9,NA,TGTGCCAGCAGCGCCCTAAGCTCCTACAATGAGCAGTTCTTC,CASSALSSYNEQFF
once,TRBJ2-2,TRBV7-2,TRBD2,TGTGCCAGCAACATTAAATGGACTAGCGGGAGGAATACCGGGGAGCTGTTTTTT,CASNIKWTSGRNTGELFF
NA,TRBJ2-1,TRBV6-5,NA,TGTGCCAGCAGTTACTCTCCCAAAACCTACAATGAGCAGTTCTTC,CASSYSPKTYNEQFF
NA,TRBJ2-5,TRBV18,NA,TGTGCCAGCTCACCTGGGGCGGGAAACCAAGAGACCCAGTACTTC,CASSPGAGNQETQYF
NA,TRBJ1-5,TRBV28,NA,TGTGCCAGCAGTTCGAGGGAGCCCCAGCATTTT,CASSSREPQHF
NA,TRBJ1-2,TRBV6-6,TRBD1,TGTGCCAGCAGTACCGACAGGGGGAACTATGGCTACACCTTC,CASSTDRGNYGYTF
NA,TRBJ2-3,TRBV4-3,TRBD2,TGCGCCAGCAGCCGGGGACTAGCGGGGAACACAGATACGCAGTATTTT,CASSRGLAGNTDTQYF
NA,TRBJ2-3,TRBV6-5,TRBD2,TGTGCCAGCAGTCCAATAGCGGGAGAGGCAGATACGCAGTATTTT,CASSPIAGEADTQYF
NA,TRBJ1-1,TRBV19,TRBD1,TGTGCCAGTAGTATTCGGACAGGCACTGAAGCTTTCTTT,CASSIRTGTEAFF
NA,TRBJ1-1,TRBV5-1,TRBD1,TGCGCCAGCAGCTCAGACAGGGCGGAGGCGAACACTGAAGCTTTCTTT,CASSSDRAEANTEAFF
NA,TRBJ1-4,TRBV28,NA,TGTGCCAGCGGGGCGGGGGGGGCATTTAATGAAAAACTGTTTTTT,CASGAGGAFNEKLFF
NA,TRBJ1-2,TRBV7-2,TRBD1,TGTGCCAGCAGCTTAGGGTACCTCGGACAGGGAGAAGGCTACACCTTC,CASSLGYLGQGEGYTF
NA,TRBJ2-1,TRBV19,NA,TGTGCCAGTAGTATAGGACAGAATAATGAGCAGTTCTTC,CASSIGQNNEQFF
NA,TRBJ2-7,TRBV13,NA,TGTGCCAGCGGACGTCGGGAAGGGTACGAGCAGTACTTC,CASGRREGYEQYF
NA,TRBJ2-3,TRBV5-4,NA,TGTGCCAGCAGTCGAGGCGTCGGTCTTGAAGATACGCAGTATTTT,CASSRGVGLEDTQYF